These T cell receptor gamma chains were read from a single sample in a study of gammadelta T cells in human blood. TCRdb reanalysed the RT-PCR reads via CATT. The table includes under 200 gamma-chain clones, 0.9% to 1.2% detected once. The source material was Vgamma9Vdelta2 gamma-delta T cells from infant blood. The receptors were sampled from a human donor. Each CDR3 is given with its conserved first and last residue. Clone sizes are shown as once, few or many counts, or a class when the clone is expanded.

cdr3_length clone_size j_call v_call cdr3_nt cdr3_aa
13 hyperexpanded TRGJP TRGV9 TGTGCCTTGCGGGAGTTGGGCAAAAAAATCAAGGTATTT CALRELGKKIKVF
17 large TRGJP TRGV9 TGTGCCTTGTGGGAGGTGCAAGGCGAGTTGGGCAAAAAAATCAAGGTATTT CALWEVQGELGKKIKVF
15 hyperexpanded TRGJP TRGV9 TGTGCCTTGTGGGAGCAAGAGTTGGGCAAAAAAATCAAGGTATTT CALWEQELGKKIKVF
16 hyperexpanded TRGJP2 TRGV10 TGTGCTGCGTGGGATTATAGGTGTGGTAGTGATTGGATCAAGACGTTT CAAWDYRCGSDWIKTF
17 large TRGJP TRGV9 TGTGCCTTGTGGGAGATCCGGCAAGAGTTGGGCAAAAAAATCAAGGTATTT CALWEIRQELGKKIKVF
17 large TRGJP TRGV9 TGTGCCTTGTGGGAGGTACGGCAAGAGTTGGGCAAAAAAATCAAGGTATTT CALWEVRQELGKKIKVF
17 few TRGJP TRGV9 TGTGCCTTGTGGGAGGAGACACAAGAGTTGGGCAAAAAAATCAAGGTATTT CALWEETQELGKKIKVF
14 large TRGJP TRGV9 TGTGCCTTGTGGGAGGTGCGGAGCAAAAAAATCAAGGTATTT CALWEVRSKKIKVF